The rows below give T cell receptor beta chains drawn from one sample of a study of T cells in Graves' hyperthyroidism and ophthalmopathy. MiXCR, applied by TCRdb to the multiplex PCR reads, yields one record per CDR3 protein. The table has hundreds of thousands of distinct CDR3 sequences, approximately 25% seen once. Specimen: blood. Receptor source: a woman aged 25-40 years with Graves' ophthalmopathy. Both conserved end residues are part of each CDR3.

CDR3: CSATPGTVRSYGYTF; length: 15; V: TRBV20-1
CDR3: CASSLEPGLFGGYGYTF; length: 17; V: TRBV5-4
CDR3: CASTLPMNTEAFF; length: 13; V: TRBV2
CDR3: CASKSWDSRNYGYTF; length: 15; V: TRBV27
CDR3: CASSSGPTGDQYF; length: 13; V: TRBV7-2
CDR3: CASSLAAMGSSYEQYF; length: 16; V: TRBV7-8
CDR3: CAWSVESAYGYTF; length: 13; V: TRBV30
CDR3: CASSTPRVPTGEQYF; length: 15; V: TRBV6-2/TRBV6-3
CDR3: CASSQTRTVINYGYTF; length: 16; V: TRBV4-1
CDR3: CATSRRLAGSSYEQYF; length: 16; V: TRBV15
CDR3: CASSIATGRGTYEQYF; length: 16; V: TRBV19
CDR3: CATAEGANTGELFF; length: 14; V: TRBV5-1
CDR3: CSARVTAYEQYF; length: 12; V: TRBV20-1
CDR3: CASSTGGYRQETQYF; length: 15; V: TRBV18
CDR3: CSAPHSGRSGGAQYEQYF; length: 18; V: TRBV20-1
CDR3: CASKGQGYTEAFF; length: 13; V: TRBV19
CDR3: CASSCWEGAYEQYF; length: 14; V: TRBV6-5
CDR3: CAKRTGNGYTF; length: 11; V: TRBV27
CDR3: CASSPHGTLVVETQYF; length: 16; V: TRBV27
CDR3: CASSQELERGAGANVLTF; length: 18; V: TRBV4-1
CDR3: CASRGWGEQYF; length: 11; V: TRBV2
CDR3: CASSLGGETEAFF; length: 13; V: TRBV12-3/TRBV12-4
CDR3: CASSVGSQASPLHF; length: 14; V: TRBV2
CDR3: CASRIDRDTEAFF; length: 13; V: TRBV19
CDR3: CAGSYARGETQYF; length: 13; V: TRBV6-5
CDR3: CASRFDAQWGYGYTF; length: 15; V: TRBV6-1